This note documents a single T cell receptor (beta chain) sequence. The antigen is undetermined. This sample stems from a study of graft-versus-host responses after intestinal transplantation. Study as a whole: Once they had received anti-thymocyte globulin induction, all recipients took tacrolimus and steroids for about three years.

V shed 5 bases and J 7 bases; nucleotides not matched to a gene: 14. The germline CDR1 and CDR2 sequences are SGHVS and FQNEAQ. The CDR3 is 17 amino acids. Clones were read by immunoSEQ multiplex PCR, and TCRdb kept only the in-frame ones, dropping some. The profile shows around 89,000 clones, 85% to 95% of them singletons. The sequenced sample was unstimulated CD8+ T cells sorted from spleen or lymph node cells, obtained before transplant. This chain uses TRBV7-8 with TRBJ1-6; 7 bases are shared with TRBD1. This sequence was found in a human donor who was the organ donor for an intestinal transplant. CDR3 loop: CASSAHSYRGQNSPLHF. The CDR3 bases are TGTGCCAGCAGCGCCCACTCTTACAGGGGACAGAATTCACCCCTCCACTTT.